This TCR beta chain was obtained from a study of cytomegalovirus exposure and HLA in healthy donors. Regarding the study as a whole: In vitro data verified a few CMV-associated chains as specific for CMV antigens. Accurate prediction of HLA-A and HLA-B alleles (for most subjects) was reportedly achieved from TCR beta sequences. Analysis was carried out at a later point, and it linked a missense DCLRE1C variant to TCR beta V- and J-gene trimming. An assumption of roughly uniform sequencing depth across donors underlay the presence/absence analyses.

The CDR3 sequence is 15 residues long. Per germline, CDR1 MNHEY and CDR2 SMNVEV (reference sequence). The V and J ends lost 8 bases and 7 bases, in that order; junction bases with no gene match: 6. The PCR contained 60 Vbeta and 13 Jbeta primers. Libraries were prepared by immunoSEQ multiplex PCR; TCRdb keeps only in-frame clonotypes and omits some of them. The data contain 100,000 to 150,000 clones, approximately 81% of them singletons. Worth noting for this clone: Its specificity is not known.

The TCR comes from a male donor in good health and CMV-seronegative. Specimen: PBMCs. V and J are TRBV27 and TRBJ2-1, with 15 bases that match TRBD2. The CDR3 DNA sequence: TGTGCCAGCTGGGGACTAGCGGGAGGAGGTAATGAGCAGTTCTTC. This translates into CASWGLAGGGNEQFF.